The 7 T cell receptor beta chains listed next were all sequenced from one sample in a study of post-analysis software for immune sequencing data. General observations from the study: In patients, TRBV5-6, TRBV5-1 and TRBV20-1 belonged to five TRBV segments found more frequently than in controls.

The TCR beta cDNA libraries carried unique molecular identifiers. TCRdb reprocessed the PCR reads with MiXCR, giving one entry per CDR3 protein. The sample lists hundreds of thousands of distinct CDR3 sequences, approximately 59% occurring once. These TCRs are of unknown antigen specificity. Sequenced: blood. The receptors come from a girl aged 2-10 years with multiple sclerosis.

This clonotype appeared a few times. J is TRBJ1-1 and V is TRBV28; 7 bases are a match to TRBD1. CDR3 length: 14 residues. Germline-derived CDR1 and CDR2 are MDHEN and SYDVKM. Losses at the gene ends were 5 bases for V and 4 bases for J; bases not matched to a gene: 7. The CDR3 spells CASSPYRDSTEAFF. The CDR3 bases are TGTGCCAGCAGTCCCTACAGGGACAGCACTGAAGCTTTCTTT.

V is TRBV7-6 and J is TRBJ2-3; TRBD2 is a possible D gene (5 bases). Trimming shortened V by 1 base and J by 2 bases, and 13 bases separated the two germline ends. The CDR3 has 16 residues. The germline V gene has CDR1 SGHVS and CDR2 FNYEAQ. Here the CDR3 DNA reads TGTGCCAGCAGCTTAGTAGGAGCGACTACCACAGATACGCAGTATTTT. This encodes CASSLVGATTTDTQYF. Using reference TRBV7-6 and TRBJ2-3 for the parts outside the CDR3, the full variable domain is GAGVSQSPRYKVTKRGQDVALRCDPISGHVSLYWYRQALGQGPEFLTYFNYEAQQDKSGLPNDRFSAERPEGSISTLTIQRTEQRDSAMYRCASSLVGATTTDTQYFGPGTRLTVL.

In regard to this clonotype: Mismatch with germline at one junction end may stem from a read error. The chain carries TRBV6-5 and TRBJ1-4; TRBD1 might be the D (6 bases). Germline V lookup: CDR1 MNHEY, CDR2 SVGAGI. This CDR3 is 14 amino acids long. The CDR3 DNA sequence: TGTGCCACCAGTCAACAGGGTATCGGTGGAAAACTGTTTTTT. Translated: CATSQQGIGGKLFF.

This clonotype was counted between two and nine times. V is TRBV6-6 and J is TRBJ1-4; D is unresolved. This CDR3 comprises 13 residues. Per germline, CDR1 MNHNY and CDR2 SVGAGI (reference sequence). V was pared by 6 bases and J by 0 bases, with 5 bases between. The CDR3 DNA sequence: TGTGCCAGCAGGAGCGCAACTAATGAAAAACTGTTTTTT. Translated: CASRSATNEKLFF.

The rearrangement links TRBV7-9 to TRBJ2-7; D not resolved. This CDR3 contains 12 residues. V was trimmed by 3 bases and J by 5 bases, leaving 8 bases between them. Germline-derived CDR1 and CDR2 are SEHNR and FQNEAQ (reference sequence). The CDR3 coding sequence is TGTGCCAGCAGCTTTTTAGAAAACGAGCAGTACTTC. Amino acids: CASSFLENEQYF.

The V and J genes are TRBV29-1 and TRBJ2-5; D is possibly TRBD1 (5 bases). The CDR3 loop spans 13 amino acids. The germline V and J ends were trimmed by 6 bases and 2 bases, with 13 bases remaining between them. Germline V gene data show CDR1 as SQVTM and CDR2 as ANQGSEA. Written as DNA, the CDR3 is TGCAGCGTAGGACAAGCACCTCAAGAGACCCAGTACTTC. Translating gives CSVGQAPQETQYF. The whole variable domain, remainder taken from reference TRBV29-1 and TRBJ2-5, is SAVISQKPSRDICQRGTSLTIQCQVDSQVTMMFWYRQQPGQSLTLIATANQGSEATYESGFVIDKFPISRPNLTFSTLTVSNMSPEDSSIYLCSVGQAPQETQYFGPGTRLLVL.

The chain recombines TRBV10-3 with TRBJ1-2, with TRBD1 matching 7 bases. Trimming took 4 bases from V and 5 from J; bases not matched to a gene: 10. Germline CDR1 reads ENHRY; CDR2 reads SYGVKD. The CDR3 length is 15 residues. The CDR3 protein is CAISGPGQMRYGYTF. The DNA of the CDR3 is TGTGCCATCAGTGGACCGGGACAGATGAGATATGGCTACACCTTC.